This TCR beta chain was identified during a study of T cell repertoires in cytomegalovirus infection. As for the study in general: Public TCR beta signatures indicated both CMV infection and matching HLA type. Findings of the study overall: Carriage of CMV together with the relevant HLA was identifiable through cumulative public TCR beta family frequency. Across the ex vivo response, the dominant clonotypes were HLA-C-restricted CMV-specific TCR beta clonotypes.

Germline V CDR1 and CDR2: MDHEN, SYDVKM. Trimming cost V 6 bases and J 7 bases; bases outside gene matches: 6. The CDR3 sequence is 14 residues long. Turning to this clonotype: Its antigen remains unknown.

Each CDR3 protein is one row after TCRdb ran MiXCR on the reads. Altogether about 740,000 distinct CDR3 sequences are present, 35% to 45% being singletons, with the ten largest covering roughly 2.8%. The V and J genes are TRBV28 and TRBJ1-2; 12 nucleotides agree with TRBD1. This clonotype was sampled from a human donor in good health (CMV status not recorded). Some clones in this sample may be carry-over from other donors' samples. Sequencing used PBMCs. The CDR3 coding sequence is TGTGCCAGCAGCCGCGGGACAGGGGGCGTTGGCTACACCTTC. It specifies CASSRGTGGVGYTF.